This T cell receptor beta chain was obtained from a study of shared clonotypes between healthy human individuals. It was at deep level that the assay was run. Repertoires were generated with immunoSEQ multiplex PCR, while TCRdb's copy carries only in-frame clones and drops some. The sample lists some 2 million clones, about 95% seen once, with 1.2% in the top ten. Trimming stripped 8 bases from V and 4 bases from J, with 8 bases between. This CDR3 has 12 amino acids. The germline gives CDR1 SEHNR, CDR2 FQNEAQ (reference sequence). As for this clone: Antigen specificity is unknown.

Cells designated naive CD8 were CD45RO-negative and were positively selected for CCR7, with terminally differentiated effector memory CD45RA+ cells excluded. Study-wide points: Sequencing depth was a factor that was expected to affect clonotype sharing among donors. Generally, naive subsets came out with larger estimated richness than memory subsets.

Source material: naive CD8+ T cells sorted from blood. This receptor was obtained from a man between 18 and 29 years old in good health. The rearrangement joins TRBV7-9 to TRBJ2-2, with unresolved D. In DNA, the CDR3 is TGTGCCAGCCCACCACCCACCGGGGAGCTGTTTTTT. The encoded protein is CASPPPTGELFF.